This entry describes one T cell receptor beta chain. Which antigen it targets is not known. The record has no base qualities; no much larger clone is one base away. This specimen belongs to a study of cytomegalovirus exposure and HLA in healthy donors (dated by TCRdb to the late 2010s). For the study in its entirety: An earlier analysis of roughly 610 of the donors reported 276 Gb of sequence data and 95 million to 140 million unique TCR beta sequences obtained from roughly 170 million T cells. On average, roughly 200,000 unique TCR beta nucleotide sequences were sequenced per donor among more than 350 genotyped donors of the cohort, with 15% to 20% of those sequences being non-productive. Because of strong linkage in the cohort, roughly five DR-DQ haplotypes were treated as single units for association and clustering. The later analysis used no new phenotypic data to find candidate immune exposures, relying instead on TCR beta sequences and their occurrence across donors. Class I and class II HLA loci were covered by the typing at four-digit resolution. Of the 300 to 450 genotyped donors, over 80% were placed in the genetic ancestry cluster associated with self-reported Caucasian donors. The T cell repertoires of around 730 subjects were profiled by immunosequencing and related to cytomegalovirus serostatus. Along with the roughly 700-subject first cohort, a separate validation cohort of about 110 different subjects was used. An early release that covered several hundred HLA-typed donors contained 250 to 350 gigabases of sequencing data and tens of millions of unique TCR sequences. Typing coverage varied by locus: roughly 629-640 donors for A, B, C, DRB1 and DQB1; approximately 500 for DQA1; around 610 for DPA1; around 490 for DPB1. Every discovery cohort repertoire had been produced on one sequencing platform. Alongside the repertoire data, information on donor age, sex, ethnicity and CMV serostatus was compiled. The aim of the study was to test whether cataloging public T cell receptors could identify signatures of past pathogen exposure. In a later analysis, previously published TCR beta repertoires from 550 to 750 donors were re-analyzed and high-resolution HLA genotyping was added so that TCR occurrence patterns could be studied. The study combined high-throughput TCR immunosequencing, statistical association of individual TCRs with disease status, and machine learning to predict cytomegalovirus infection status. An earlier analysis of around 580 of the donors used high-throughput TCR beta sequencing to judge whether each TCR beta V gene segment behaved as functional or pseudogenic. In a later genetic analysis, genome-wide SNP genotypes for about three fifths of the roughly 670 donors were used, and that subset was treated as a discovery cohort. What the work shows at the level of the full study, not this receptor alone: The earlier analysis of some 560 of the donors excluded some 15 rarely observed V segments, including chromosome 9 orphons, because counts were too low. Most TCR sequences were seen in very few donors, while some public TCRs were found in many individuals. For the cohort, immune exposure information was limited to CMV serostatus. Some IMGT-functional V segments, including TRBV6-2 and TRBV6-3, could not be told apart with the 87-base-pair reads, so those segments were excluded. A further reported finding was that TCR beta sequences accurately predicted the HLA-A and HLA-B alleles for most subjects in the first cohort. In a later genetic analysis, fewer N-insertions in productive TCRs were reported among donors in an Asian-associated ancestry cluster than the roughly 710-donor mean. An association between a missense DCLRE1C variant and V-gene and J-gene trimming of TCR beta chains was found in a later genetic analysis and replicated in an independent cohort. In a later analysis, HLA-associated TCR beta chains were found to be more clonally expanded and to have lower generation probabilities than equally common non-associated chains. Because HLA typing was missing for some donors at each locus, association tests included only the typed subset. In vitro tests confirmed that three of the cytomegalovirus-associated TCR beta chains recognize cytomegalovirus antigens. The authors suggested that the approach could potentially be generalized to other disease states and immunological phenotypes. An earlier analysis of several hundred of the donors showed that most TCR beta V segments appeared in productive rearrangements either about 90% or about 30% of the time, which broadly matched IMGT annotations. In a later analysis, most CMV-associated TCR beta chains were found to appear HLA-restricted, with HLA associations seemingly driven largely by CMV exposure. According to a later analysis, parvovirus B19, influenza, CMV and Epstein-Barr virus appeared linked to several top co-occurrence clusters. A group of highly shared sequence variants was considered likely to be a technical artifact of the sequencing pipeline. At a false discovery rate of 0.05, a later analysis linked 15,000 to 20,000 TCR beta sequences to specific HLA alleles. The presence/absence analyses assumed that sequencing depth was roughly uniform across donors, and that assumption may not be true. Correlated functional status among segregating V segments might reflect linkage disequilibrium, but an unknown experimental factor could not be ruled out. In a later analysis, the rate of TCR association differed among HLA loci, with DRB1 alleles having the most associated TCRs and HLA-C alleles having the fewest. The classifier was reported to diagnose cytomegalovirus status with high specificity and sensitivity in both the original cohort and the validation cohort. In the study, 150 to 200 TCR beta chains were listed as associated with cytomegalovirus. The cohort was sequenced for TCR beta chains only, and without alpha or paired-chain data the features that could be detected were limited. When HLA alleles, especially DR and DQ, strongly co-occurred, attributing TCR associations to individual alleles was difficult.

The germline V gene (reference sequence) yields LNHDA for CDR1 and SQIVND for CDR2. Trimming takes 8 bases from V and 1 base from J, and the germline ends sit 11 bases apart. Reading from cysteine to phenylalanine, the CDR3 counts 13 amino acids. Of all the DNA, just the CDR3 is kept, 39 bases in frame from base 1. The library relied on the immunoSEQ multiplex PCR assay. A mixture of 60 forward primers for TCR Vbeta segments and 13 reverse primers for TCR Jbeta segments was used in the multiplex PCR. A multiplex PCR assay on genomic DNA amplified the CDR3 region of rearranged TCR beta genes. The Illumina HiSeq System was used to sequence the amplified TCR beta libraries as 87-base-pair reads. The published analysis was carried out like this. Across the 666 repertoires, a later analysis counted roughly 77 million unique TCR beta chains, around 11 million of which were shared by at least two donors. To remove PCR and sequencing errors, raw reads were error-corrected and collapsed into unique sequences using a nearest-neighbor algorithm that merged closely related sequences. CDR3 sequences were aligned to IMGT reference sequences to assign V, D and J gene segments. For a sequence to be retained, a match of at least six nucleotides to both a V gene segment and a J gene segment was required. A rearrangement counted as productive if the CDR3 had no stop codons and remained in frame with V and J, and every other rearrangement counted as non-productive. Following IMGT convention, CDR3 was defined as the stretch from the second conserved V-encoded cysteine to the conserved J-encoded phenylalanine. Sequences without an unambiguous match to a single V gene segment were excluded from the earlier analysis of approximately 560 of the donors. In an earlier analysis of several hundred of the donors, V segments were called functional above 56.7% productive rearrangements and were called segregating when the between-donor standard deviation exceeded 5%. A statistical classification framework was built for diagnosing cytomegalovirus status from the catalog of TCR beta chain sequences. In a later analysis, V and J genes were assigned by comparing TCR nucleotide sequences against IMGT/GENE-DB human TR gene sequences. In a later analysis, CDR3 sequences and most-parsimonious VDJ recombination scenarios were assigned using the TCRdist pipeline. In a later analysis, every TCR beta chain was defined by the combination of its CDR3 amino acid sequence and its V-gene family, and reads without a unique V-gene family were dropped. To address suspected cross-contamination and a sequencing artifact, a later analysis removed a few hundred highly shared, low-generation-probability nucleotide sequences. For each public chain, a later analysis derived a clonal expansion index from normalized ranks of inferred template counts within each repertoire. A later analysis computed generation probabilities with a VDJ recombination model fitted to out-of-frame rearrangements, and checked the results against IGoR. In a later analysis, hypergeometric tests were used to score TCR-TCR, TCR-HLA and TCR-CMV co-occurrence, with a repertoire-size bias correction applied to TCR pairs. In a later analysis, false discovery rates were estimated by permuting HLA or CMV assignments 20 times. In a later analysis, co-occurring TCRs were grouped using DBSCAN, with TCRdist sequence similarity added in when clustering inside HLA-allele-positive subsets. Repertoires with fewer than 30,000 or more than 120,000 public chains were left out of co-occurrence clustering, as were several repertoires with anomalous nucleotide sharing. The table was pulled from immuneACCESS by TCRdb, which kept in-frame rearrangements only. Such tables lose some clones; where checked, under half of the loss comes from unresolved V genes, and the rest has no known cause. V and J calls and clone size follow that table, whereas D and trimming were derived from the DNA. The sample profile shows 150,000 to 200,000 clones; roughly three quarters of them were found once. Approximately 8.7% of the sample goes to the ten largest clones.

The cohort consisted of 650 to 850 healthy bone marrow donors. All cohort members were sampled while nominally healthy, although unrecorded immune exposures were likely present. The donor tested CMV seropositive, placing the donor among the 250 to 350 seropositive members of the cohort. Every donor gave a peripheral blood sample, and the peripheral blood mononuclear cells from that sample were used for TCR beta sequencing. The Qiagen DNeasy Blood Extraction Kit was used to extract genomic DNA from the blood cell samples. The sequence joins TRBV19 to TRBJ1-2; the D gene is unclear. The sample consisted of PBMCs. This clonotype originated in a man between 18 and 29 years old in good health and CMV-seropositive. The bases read TGTGCCAGTGGGAGCACCCGTAACTATGGCTACACCTTC. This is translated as CASGSTRNYGYTF.